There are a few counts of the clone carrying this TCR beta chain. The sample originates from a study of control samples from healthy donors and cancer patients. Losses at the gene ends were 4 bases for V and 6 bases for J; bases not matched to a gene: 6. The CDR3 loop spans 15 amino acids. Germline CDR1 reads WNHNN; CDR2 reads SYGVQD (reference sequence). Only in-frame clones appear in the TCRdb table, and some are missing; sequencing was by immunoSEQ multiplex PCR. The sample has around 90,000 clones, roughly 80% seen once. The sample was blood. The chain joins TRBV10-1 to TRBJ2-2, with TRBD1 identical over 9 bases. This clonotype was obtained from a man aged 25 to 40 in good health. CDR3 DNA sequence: TGCGCCAGCAGTGGGGGACAGGGACGTGCCGGGGAGCTGTTTTTT. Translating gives CASSGGQGRAGELFF.